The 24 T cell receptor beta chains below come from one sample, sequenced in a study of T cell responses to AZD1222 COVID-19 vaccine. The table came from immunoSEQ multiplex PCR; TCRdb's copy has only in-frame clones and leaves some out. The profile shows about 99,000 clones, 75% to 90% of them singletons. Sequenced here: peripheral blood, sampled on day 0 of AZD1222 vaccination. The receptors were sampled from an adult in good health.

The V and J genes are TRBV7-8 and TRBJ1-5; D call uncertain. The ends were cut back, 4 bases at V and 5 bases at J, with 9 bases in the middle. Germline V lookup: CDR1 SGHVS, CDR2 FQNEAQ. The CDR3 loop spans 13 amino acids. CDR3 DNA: TGTGCCAGCAGCTCGACCGGAGATCAGCCCCAGCATTTT. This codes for CASSSTGDQPQHF.

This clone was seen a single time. CDR3 amino acids: CSASLAGGTDTQYF. DNA of the CDR3: TGCAGTGCTAGTCTAGCGGGGGGAACAGATACGCAGTATTTT. The chain links TRBV20-1 to TRBJ2-3, with TRBD2 matching over 11 bases. Germline CDR1 reads DFQATT; CDR2 reads SNEGSKA (reference sequence). J gave up 3 bases and V 3 bases, and 2 bases lay outside the gene matches. The CDR3 is 14 residues long.

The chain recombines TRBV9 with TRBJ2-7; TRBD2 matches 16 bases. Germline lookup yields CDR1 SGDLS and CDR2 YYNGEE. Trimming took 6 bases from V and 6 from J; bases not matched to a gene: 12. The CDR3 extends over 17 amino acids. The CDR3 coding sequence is TGTGCCAGCATCCCGGGGGGGACTAGCGGGAGGGCCCTCGAGCAGTACTTC. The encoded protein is CASIPGGTSGRALEQYF. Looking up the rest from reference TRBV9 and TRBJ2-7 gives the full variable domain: DSGVTQTPKHLITATGQRVTLRCSPRSGDLSVYWYQQSLDQGLQFLIQYYNGEERAKGNILERFSAQQFPDLHSELNLSSLELGDSALYFCASIPGGTSGRALEQYFGPGTRLTVT.

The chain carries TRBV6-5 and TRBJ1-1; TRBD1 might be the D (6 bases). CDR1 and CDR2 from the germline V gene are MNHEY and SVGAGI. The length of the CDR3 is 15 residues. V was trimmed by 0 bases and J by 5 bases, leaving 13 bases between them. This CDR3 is CASSYSRAGVTEAFF. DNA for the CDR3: TGTGCCAGCAGTTACTCGAGGGCAGGGGTGACTGAAGCTTTCTTT.

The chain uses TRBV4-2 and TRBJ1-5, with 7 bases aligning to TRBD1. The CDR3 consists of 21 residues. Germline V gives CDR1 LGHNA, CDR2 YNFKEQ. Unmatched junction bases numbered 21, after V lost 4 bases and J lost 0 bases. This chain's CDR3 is CASSRYRGQKSTRYSNQPQHF. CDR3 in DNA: TGTGCCAGCAGCCGATATAGGGGACAGAAATCGACAAGATATAGCAATCAGCCCCAGCATTTT.

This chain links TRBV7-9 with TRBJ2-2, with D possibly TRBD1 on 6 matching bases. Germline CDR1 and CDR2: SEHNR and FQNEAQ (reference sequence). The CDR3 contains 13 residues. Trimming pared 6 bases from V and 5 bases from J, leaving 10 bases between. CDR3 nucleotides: TGTGCCAGCAGACAGGGAAATACCGGGGAGCTGTTTTTT. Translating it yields CASRQGNTGELFF.

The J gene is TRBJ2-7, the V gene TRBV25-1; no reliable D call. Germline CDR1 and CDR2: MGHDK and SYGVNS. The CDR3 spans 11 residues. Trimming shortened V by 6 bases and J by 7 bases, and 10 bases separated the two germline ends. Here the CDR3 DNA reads TGTGCCAGCAGCGATCTTTGGGAGCAGTACTTC. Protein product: CASSDLWEQYF.

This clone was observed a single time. The CDR3 nucleotides read TGTGCCAGCAGTTACTTCTCCTCGACTAGCGGGAGCGAGCAGTTCTTC. It yields the protein CASSYFSSTSGSEQFF. The chain is built from TRBV6-5 and TRBJ2-1; 12 bases map to TRBD2. Trimming took 1 base from V and 10 from J; bases not matched to a gene: 8. Germline loops: CDR1 MNHEY, CDR2 SVGAGI. This CDR3 spans 16 amino acids.

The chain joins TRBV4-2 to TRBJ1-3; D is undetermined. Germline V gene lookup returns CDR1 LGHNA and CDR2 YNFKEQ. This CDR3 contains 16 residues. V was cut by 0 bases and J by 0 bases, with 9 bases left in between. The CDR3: CASSQDKAGSGNTIYF. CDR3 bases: TGTGCCAGCAGCCAAGATAAGGCAGGCTCTGGAAACACCATATATTTT.

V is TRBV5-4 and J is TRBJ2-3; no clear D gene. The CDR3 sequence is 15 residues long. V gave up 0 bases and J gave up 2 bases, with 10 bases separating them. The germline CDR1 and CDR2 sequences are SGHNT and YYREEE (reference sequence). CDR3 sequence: CASSLGSQFTDTQYF. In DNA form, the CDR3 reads TGTGCCAGCAGCTTGGGGTCCCAGTTCACAGATACGCAGTATTTT.

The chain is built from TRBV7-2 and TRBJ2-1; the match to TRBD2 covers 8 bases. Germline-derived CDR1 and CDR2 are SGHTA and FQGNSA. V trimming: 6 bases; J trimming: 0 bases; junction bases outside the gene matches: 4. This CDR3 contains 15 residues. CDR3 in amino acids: CASRFSGISYNEQFF. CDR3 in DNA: TGTGCCAGCAGATTTAGCGGGATCTCCTACAATGAGCAGTTCTTC.

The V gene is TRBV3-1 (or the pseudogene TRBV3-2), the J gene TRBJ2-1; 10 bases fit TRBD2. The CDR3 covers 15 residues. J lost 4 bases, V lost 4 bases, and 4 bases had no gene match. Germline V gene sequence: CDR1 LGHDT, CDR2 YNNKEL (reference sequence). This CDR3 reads CASSPSGGQYNEQFF. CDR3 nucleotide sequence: TGTGCCAGCAGCCCTAGCGGGGGACAATACAATGAGCAGTTCTTC.

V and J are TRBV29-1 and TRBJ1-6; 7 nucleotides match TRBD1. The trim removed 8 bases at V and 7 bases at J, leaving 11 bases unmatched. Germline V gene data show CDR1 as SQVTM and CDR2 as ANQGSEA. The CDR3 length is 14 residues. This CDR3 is CSIQAGTANSPLHF. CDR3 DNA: TGCAGCATCCAAGCTGGGACAGCCAATTCACCCCTCCACTTT.

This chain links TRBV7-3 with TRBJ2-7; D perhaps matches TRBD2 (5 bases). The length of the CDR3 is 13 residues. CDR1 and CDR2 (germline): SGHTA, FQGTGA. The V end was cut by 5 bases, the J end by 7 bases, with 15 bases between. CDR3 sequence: CASSPSGPGEQYF. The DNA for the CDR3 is TGTGCCAGCAGCCCCAGCGGCCCTGGGGAGCAGTACTTC. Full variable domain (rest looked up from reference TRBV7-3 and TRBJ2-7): GAGVSQTPSNKVTEKGKYVELRCDPISGHTALYWYRQSLGQGPEFLIYFQGTGAADDSGLPNDRFFAVRPEGSVSTLKIQRTERGDSAVYLCASSPSGPGEQYFGPGTRLTVT.

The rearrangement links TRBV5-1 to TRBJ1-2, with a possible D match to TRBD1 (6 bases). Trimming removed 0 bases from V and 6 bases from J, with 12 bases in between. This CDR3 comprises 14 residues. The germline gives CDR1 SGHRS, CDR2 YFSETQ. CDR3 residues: CASSLGGTFDGYTF. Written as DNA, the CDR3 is TGCGCCAGCAGCTTGGGGGGGACATTCGATGGCTACACCTTC. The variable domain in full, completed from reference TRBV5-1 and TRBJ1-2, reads KAGVTQTPRYLIKTRGQQVTLSCSPISGHRSVSWYQQTPGQGLQFLFEYFSETQRNKGNFPGRFSGRQFSNSRSEMNVSTLELGDSALYLCASSLGGTFDGYTFGSGTRLTVV.

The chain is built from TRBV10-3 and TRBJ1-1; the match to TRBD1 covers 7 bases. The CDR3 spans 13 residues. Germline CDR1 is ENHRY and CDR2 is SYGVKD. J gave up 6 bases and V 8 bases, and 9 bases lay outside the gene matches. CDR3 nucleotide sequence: TGTGCCATCGCGGAGGGGGCCTGGGCTGAAGCTTTCTTT. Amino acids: CAIAEGAWAEAFF.

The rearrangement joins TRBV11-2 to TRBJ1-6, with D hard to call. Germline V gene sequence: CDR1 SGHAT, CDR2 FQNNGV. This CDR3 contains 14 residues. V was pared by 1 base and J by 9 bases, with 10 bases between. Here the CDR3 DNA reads TGTGCCAGCAGCTTAGGTGGAGGCGGTTCACCCCTCCACTTT. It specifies CASSLGGGGSPLHF. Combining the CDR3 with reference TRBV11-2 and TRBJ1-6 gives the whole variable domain EAGVAQSPRYKIIEKRQSVAFWCNPISGHATLYWYQQILGQGPKLLIQFQNNGVVDDSQLPKDRFSAERLKGVDSTLKIQPAKLEDSAVYLCASSLGGGGSPLHFGNGTRLTVT.

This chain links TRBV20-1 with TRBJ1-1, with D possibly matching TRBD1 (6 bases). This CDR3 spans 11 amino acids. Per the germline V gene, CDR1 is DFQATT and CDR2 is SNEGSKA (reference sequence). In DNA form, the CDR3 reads TGCAGGCTACAGGGAGGTACTGAAGCTTTCTTT. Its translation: CRLQGGTEAFF.

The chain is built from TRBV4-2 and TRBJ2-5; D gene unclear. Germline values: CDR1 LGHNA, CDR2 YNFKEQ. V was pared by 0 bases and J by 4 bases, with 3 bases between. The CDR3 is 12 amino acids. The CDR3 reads CASSQDLETQYF. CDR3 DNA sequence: TGTGCCAGCAGCCAAGATTTAGAGACCCAGTACTTC.

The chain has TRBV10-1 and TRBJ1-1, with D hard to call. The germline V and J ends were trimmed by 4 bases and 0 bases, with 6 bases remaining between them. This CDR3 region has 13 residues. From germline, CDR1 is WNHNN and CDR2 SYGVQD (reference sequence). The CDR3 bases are TGCGCCAGCAGTGGGACGATGAACACTGAAGCTTTCTTT. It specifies CASSGTMNTEAFF.

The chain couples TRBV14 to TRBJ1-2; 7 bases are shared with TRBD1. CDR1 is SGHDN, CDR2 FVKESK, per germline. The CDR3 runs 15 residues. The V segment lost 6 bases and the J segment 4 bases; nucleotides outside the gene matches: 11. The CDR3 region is CASRVRQGGVYGYTF. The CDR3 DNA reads TGTGCCAGCAGGGTTCGACAGGGAGGTGTCTATGGCTACACCTTC.

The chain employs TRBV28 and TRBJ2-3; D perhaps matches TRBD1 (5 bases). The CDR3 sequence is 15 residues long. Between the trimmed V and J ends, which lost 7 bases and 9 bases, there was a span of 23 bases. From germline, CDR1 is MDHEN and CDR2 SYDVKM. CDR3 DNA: TGTGCCAGCACCCCCCAACATACTCCCGCAGGGACGCAGTATTTT. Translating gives CASTPQHTPAGTQYF. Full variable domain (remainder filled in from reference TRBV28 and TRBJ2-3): DVKVTQSSRYLVKRTGEKVFLECVQDMDHENMFWYRQDPGLGLRLIYFSYDVKMKEKGDIPEGYSVSREKKERFSLILESASTNQTSMYLCASTPQHTPAGTQYFGPGTRLTVL.

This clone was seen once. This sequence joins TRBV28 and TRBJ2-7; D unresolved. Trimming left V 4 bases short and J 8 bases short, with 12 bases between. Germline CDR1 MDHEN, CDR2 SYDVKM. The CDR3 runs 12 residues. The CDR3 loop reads CASSYGSTQQYF. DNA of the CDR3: TGTGCCAGCAGTTACGGCTCGACCCAGCAGTACTTC.

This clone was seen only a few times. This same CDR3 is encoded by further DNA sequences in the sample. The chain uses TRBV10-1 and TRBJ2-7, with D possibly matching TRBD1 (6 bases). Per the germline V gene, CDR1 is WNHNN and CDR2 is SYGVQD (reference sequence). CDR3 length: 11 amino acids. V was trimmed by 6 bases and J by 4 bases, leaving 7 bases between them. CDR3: CASSQGYEQYF. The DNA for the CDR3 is TGCGCCAGCAGCCAGGGGTACGAGCAGTACTTC.